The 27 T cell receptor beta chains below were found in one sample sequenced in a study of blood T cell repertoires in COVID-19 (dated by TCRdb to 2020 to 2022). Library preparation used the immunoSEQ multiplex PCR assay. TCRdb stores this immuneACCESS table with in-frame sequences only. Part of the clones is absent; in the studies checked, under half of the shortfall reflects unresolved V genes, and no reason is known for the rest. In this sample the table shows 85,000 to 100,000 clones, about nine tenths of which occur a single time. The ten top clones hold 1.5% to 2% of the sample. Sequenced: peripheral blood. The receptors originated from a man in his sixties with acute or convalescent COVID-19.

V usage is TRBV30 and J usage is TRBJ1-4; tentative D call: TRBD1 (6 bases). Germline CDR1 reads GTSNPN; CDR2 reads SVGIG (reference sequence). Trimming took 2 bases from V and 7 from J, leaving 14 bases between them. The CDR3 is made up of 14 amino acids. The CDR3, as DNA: TGTGCCTGGAGTACGGGGGGCTCAGGTGAAAAACTGTTTTTT. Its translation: CAWSTGGSGEKLFF.

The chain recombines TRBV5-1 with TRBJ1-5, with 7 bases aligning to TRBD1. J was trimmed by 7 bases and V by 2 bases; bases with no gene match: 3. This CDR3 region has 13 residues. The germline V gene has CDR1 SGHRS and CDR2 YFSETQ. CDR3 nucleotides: TGCGCCAGCAGCTTCACAGGGGACCAGCCCCAGCATTTT. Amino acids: CASSFTGDQPQHF.

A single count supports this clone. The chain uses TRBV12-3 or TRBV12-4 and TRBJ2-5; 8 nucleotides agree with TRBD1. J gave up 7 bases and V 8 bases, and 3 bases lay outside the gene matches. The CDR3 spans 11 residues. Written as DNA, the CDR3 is TGTGCCAGCGGGACAGGATGGACCCAGTACTTC. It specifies CASGTGWTQYF.

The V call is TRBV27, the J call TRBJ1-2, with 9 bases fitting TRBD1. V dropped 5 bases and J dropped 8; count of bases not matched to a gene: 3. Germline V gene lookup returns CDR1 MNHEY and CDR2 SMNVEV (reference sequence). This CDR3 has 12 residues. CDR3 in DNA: TGTGCCAGCAGTAAGGACAGGGGAGGCTACACCTTC. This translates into CASSKDRGGYTF.

CDR3 in amino acids: CASSPRGARYGYTF. In nucleotides, the CDR3 is TGTGCCAGCAGCCCCAGGGGGGCAAGGTATGGCTACACCTTC. The chain combines TRBV11-2 with TRBJ1-2; 7 bases are a match to TRBD1. Germline assignment: CDR1 SGHAT and CDR2 FQNNGV. The junction had 8 bases not matched to a gene; V was cut back by 5 bases and J by 5 bases. The CDR3 runs 14 residues. Combining the CDR3 with reference TRBV11-2 and TRBJ1-2 gives the whole variable domain EAGVAQSPRYKIIEKRQSVAFWCNPISGHATLYWYQQILGQGPKLLIQFQNNGVVDDSQLPKDRFSAERLKGVDSTLKIQPAKLEDSAVYLCASSPRGARYGYTFGSGTRLTVV.

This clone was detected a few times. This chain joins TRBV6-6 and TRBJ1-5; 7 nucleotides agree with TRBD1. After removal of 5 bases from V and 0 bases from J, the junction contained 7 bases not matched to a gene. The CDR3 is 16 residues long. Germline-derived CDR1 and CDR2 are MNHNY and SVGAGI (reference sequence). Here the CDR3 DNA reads TGTGCCAGCAGTCCTCGGACAGGCCATAGCAATCAGCCCCAGCATTTT. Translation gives CASSPRTGHSNQPQHF.

The CDR3 is CASNTGGTDTQYF. The CDR3 DNA follows: TGTGCCAGCAACACAGGGGGCACAGATACGCAGTATTTT. The chain recombines TRBV5-5 with TRBJ2-3, with TRBD1 matching 7 bases. Germline V CDR1 and CDR2: SGHKS, YYEKEE (reference sequence). The V segment lost 6 bases and the J segment 1 base; nucleotides outside the gene matches: 2. The CDR3 is made up of 13 amino acids.

CDR3 sequence: CASSSGWVSEQYV. DNA of the CDR3: TGTGCCAGCAGCAGCGGTTGGGTATCCGAGCAGTACGTC. The gene calls are TRBV11-2 and TRBJ2-7; possible D gene TRBD2, 5 bases. The germline gives CDR1 SGHAT, CDR2 FQNNGV. The V gene lost 5 bases and the J gene lost 6 bases, with 14 bases spanning the gap. The CDR3 sequence is 13 residues long.

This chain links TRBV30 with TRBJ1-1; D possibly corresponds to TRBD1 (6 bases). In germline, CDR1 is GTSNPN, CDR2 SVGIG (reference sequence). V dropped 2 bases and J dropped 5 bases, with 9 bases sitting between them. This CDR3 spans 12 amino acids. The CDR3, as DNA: TGTGCCTGGAGTTACAGGGCGACTGAAGCTTTCTTT. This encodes CAWSYRATEAFF.

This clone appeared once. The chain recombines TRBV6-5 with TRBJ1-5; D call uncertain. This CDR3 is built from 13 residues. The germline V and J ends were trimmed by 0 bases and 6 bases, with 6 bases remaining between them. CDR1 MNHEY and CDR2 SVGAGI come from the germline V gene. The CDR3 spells CASSYSQSQPQHF. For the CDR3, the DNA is TGTGCCAGCAGTTACTCGCAGTCTCAGCCCCAGCATTTT.

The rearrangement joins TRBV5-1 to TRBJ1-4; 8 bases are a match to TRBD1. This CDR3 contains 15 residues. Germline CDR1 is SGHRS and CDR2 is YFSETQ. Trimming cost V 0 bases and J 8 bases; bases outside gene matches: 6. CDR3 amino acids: CASSLGQGKGEKLFF. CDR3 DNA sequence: TGCGCCAGCAGCTTGGGACAGGGGAAAGGAGAAAAACTGTTTTTT.

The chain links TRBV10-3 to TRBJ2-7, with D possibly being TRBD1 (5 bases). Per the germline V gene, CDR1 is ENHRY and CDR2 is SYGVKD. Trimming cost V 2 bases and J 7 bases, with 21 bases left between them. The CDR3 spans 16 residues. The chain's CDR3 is CAISEPSGSSLGEQYF. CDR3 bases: TGTGCCATCAGTGAGCCCTCAGGGTCCTCCCTGGGGGAGCAGTACTTC.

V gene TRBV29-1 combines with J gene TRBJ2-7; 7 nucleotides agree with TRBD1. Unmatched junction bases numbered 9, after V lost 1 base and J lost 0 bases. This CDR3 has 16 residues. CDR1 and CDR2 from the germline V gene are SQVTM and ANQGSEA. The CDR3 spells CSVEGRRTGLSYEQYF. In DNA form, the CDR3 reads TGCAGCGTTGAAGGAAGGAGGACAGGCCTCTCCTACGAGCAGTACTTC.

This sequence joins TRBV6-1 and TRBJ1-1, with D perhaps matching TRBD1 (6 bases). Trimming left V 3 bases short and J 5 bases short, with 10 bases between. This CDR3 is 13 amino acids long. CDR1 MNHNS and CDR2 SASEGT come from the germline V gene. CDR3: CASSDQGRTEAFF. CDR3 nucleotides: TGTGCCAGCAGTGATCAGGGGCGTACTGAAGCTTTCTTT.

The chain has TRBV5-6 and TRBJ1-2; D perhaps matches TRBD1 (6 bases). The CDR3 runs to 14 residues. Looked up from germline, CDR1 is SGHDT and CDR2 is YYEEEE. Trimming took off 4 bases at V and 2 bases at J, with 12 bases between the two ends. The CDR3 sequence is CASSGTGWNYGYTF. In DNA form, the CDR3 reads TGTGCCAGCAGCGGCACAGGGTGGAACTATGGCTACACCTTC.

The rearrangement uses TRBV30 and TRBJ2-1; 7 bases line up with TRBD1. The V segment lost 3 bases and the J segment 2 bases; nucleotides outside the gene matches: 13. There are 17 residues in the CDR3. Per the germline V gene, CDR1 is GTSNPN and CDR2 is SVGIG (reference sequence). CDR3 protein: CAWSSIQTGIPYNEQFF. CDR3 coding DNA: TGTGCCTGGAGCTCAATCCAGACAGGGATCCCCTACAATGAGCAGTTCTTC.

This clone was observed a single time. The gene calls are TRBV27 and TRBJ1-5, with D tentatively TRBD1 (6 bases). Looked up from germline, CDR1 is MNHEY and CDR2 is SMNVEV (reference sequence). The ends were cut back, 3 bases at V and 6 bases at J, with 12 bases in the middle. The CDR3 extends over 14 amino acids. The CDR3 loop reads CASSFRGAGQPQHF. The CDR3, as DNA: TGTGCCAGCAGTTTTCGGGGGGCAGGTCAGCCCCAGCATTTT.

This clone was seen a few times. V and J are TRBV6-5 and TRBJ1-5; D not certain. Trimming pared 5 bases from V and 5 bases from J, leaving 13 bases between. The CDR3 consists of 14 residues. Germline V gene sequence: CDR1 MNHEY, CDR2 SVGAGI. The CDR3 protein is CASSPKTTYQPQHF. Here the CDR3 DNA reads TGTGCCAGCAGTCCGAAGACAACTTATCAGCCCCAGCATTTT.

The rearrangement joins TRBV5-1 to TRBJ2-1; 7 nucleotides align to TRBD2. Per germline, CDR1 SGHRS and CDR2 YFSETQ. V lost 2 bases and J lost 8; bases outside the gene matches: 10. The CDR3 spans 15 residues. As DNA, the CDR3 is TGCGCCAGCAGCTTAGGGACTACGCAGGAGGATGAGCAGTTCTTC. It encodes CASSLGTTQEDEQFF. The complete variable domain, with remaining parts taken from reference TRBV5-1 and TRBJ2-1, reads KAGVTQTPRYLIKTRGQQVTLSCSPISGHRSVSWYQQTPGQGLQFLFEYFSETQRNKGNFPGRFSGRQFSNSRSEMNVSTLELGDSALYLCASSLGTTQEDEQFFGPGTRLTVL.

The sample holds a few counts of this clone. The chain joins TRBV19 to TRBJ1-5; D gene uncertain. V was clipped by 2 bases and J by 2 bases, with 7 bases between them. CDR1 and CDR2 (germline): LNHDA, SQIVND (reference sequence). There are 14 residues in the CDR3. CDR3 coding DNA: TGTGCCAGTAGTATAACAGTGGGCAATCAGCCCCAGCATTTT. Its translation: CASSITVGNQPQHF.

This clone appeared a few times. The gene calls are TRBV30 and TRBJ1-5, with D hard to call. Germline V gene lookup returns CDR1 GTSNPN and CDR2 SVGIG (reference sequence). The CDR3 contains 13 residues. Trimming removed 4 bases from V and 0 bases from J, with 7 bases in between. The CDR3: CAWNKNSNQPQHF. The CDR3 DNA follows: TGTGCCTGGAACAAAAATAGCAATCAGCCCCAGCATTTT.

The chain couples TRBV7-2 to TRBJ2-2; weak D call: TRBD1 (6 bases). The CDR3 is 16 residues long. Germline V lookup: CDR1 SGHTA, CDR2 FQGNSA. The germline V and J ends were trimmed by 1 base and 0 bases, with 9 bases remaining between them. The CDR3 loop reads CASSLDRTANTGELFF. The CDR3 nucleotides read TGTGCCAGCAGCTTAGATCGGACAGCGAACACCGGGGAGCTGTTTTTT.

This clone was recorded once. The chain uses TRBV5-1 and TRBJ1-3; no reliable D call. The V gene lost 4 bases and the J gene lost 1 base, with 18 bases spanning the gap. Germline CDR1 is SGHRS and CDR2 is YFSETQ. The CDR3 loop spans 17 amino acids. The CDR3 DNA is TGCGCCAGCAGCCCAGGAGTTTTAGCGGGTTCTGGAAACACCATATATTTT. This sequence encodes CASSPGVLAGSGNTIYF.

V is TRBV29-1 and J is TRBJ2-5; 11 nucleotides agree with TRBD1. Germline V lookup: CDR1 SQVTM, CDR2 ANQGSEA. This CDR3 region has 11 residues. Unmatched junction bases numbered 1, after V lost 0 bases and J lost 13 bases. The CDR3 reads CSVEDGTGGYF. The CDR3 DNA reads TGCAGCGTTGAAGATGGGACAGGGGGGTACTTC.

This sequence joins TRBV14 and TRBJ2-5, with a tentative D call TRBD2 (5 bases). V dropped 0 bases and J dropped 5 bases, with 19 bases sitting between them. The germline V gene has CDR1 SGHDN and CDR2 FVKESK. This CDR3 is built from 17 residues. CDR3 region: CASSQDPGFTWEETQYF. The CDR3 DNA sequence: TGTGCCAGCAGCCAAGATCCCGGTTTCACCTGGGAGGAGACCCAGTACTTC.

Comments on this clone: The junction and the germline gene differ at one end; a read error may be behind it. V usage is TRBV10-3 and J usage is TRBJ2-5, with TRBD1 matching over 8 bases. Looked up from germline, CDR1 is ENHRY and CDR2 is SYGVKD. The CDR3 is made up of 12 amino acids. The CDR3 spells CAISEGDRGRDF. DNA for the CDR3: TGTGCCATCAGTGAGGGAGACAGGGGTAGGGACTTC.

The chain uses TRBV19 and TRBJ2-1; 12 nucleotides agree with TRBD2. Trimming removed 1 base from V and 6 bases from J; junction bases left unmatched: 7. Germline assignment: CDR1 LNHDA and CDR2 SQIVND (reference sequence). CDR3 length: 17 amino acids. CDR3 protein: CASSIAASGGVSNEQFF. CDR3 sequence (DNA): TGTGCCAGTAGTATAGCGGCTAGCGGGGGGGTAAGCAATGAGCAGTTCTTC.